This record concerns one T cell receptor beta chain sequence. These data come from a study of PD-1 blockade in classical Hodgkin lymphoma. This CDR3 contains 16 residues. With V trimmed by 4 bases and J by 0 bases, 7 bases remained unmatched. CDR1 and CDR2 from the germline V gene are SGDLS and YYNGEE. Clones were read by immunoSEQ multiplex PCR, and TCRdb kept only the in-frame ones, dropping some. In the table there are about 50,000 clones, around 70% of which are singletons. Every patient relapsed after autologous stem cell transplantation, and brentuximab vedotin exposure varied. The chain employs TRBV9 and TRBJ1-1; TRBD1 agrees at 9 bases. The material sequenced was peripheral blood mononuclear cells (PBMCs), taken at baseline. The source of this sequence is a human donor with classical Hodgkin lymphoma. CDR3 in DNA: TGTGCCAGCAGCTATGGGACAGGGACCCTGAACACTGAAGCTTTCTTT. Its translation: CASSYGTGTLNTEAFF.